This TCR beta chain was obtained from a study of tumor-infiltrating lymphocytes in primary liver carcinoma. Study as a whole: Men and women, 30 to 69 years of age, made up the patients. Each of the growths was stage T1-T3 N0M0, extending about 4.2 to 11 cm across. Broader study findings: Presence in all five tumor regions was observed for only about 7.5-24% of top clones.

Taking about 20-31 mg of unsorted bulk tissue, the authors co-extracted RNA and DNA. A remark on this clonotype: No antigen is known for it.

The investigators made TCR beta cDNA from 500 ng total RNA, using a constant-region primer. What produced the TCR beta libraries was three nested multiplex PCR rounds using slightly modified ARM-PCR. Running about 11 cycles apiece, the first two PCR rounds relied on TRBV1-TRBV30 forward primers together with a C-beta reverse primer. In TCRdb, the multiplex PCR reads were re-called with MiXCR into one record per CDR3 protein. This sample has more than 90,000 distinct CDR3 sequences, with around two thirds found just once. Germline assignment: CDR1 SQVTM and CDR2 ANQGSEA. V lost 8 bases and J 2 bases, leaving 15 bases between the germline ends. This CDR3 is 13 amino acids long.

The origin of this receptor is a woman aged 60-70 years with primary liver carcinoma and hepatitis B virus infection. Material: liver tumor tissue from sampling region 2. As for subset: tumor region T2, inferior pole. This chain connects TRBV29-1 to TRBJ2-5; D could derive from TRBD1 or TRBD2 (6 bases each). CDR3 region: CSIARDMQETQYF. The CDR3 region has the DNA TGCAGCATTGCGCGGGACATGCAAGAGACCCAGTACTTC.